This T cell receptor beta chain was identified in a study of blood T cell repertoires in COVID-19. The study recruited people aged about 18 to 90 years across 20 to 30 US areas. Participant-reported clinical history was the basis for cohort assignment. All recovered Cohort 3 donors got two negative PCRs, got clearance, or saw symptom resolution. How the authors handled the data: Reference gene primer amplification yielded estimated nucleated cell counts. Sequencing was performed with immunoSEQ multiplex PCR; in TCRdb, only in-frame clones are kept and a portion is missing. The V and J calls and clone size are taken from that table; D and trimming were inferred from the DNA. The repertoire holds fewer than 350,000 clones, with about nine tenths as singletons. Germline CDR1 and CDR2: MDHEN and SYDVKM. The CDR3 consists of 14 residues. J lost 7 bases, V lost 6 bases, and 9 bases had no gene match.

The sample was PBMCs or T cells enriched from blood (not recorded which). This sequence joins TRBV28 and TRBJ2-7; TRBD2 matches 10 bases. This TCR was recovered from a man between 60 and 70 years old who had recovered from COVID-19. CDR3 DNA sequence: TGTGCCAGCAGGGGGACTAGCGTAATGAGGGAGCAGTACTTC. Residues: CASRGTSVMREQYF.